The 6 T cell receptor beta chains listed next were all sequenced from one sample in a study of shared clonotypes between healthy human individuals. Profiling relied on immunoSEQ multiplex PCR, and the TCRdb table lists in-frame clones only, not all of them. The sample holds under 200,000 clones, roughly 93% seen once. Material: naive CD4+ T cells sorted from blood. Specified subset: CD45RA+ positively selected. The receptors come from a young woman in good health.

The chain employs TRBV6-5 and TRBJ1-1; the match to TRBD1 covers 10 bases. The germline CDR1 and CDR2 sequences are MNHEY and SVGAGI. CDR3 length: 15 amino acids. Trimming took 1 base from V and 1 from J; bases not matched to a gene: 0. The DNA for the CDR3 is TGTGCCAGCAGTTACTGGGACAGGGGGAACACTGAAGCTTTCTTT. Its protein product is CASSYWDRGNTEAFF.

The J gene is TRBJ2-1, the V gene TRBV5-1; TRBD2 aligns across 10 bases. J gave up 6 bases and V 4 bases, and 7 bases lay outside the gene matches. The CDR3 consists of 15 residues. Germline CDR1 reads SGHRS; CDR2 reads YFSETQ. Written as DNA, the CDR3 is TGCGCCAGCAGCCCCAGTCTAGCGGGAGCCAATGAGCAGTTCTTC. This sequence encodes CASSPSLAGANEQFF.

This clone was seen a few times. The chain combines TRBV2 with TRBJ1-2; 7 bases agree with TRBD1. The CDR3 has 15 amino acids. Germline loops: CDR1 SNHLY, CDR2 FYNNEI. V dropped 4 bases and J dropped 0; count of bases not matched to a gene: 5. The CDR3 region has the DNA TGTGCCAGCAGTGCCAACAGGGGAGCTAACTATGGCTACACCTTC. It yields the protein CASSANRGANYGYTF.

The gene calls are TRBV5-1 and TRBJ2-1, with TRBD2 matching over 11 bases. Germline assignment: CDR1 SGHRS and CDR2 YFSETQ. Losses at the gene ends were 3 bases for V and 7 bases for J; bases not matched to a gene: 12. The CDR3 is made up of 17 amino acids. DNA of the CDR3: TGCGCCAGCAGCTCCCAAGCCCCTAGCGGGAGGAAAAATGAGCAGTTCTTC. Its translation: CASSSQAPSGRKNEQFF. The full variable domain, in which reference TRBV5-1 and TRBJ2-1 provide the parts outside the CDR3, is KAGVTQTPRYLIKTRGQQVTLSCSPISGHRSVSWYQQTPGQGLQFLFEYFSETQRNKGNFPGRFSGRQFSNSRSEMNVSTLELGDSALYLCASSSQAPSGRKNEQFFGPGTRLTVL.

The J gene is TRBJ2-7, the V gene TRBV18, with 10 bases that match TRBD2. The CDR3 runs to 17 residues. V shed 2 bases, J shed 0 bases, and the junction held 7 bases outside the gene matches. Looked up from germline, CDR1 is KGHSH and CDR2 is LQKENI. This CDR3 reads CASSPRFSGRSSYEQYF. CDR3 DNA sequence: TGTGCCAGCTCACCAAGATTTAGCGGGAGGAGCTCCTACGAGCAGTACTTC.

This clone was seen only once. The J gene is TRBJ1-1, the V gene TRBV28; D not certain. With 8 bases removed from V and 10 bases from J, the gap between germline ends came to 14 bases. Germline-derived CDR1 and CDR2 are MDHEN and SYDVKM. This CDR3 has 11 amino acids. The CDR3 protein is CASWAQRRAFF. The CDR3 nucleotides are TGTGCCAGCTGGGCCCAAAGAAGAGCTTTCTTT.